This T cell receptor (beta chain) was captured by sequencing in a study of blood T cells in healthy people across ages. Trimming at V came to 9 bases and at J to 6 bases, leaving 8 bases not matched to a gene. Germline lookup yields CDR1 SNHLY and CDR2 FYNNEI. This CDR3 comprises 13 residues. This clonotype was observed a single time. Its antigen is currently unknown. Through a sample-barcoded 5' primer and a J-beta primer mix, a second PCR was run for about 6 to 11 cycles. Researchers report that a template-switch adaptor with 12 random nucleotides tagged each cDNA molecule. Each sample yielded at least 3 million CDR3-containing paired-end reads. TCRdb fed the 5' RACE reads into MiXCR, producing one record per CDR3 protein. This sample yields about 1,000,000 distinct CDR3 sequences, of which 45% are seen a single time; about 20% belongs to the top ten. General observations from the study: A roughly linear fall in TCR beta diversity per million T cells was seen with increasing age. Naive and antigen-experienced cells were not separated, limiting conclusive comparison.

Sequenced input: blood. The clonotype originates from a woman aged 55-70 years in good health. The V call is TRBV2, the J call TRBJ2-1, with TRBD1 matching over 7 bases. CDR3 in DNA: TGTGCCAGTATCAGGGGGTTTTTCAATGAGCAGTTCTTC. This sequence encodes CASIRGFFNEQFF.